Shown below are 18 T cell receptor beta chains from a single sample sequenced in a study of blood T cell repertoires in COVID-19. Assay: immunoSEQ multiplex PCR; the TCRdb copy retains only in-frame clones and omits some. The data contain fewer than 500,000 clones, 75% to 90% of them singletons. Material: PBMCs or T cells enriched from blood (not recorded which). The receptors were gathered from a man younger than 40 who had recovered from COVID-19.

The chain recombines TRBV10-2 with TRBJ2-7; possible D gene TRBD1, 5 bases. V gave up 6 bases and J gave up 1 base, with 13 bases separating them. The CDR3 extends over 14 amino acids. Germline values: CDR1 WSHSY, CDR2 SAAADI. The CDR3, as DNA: TGCGCCAGCAGGGGGCCAGACCATTCCTACGAGCAGTACTTC. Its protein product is CASRGPDHSYEQYF.

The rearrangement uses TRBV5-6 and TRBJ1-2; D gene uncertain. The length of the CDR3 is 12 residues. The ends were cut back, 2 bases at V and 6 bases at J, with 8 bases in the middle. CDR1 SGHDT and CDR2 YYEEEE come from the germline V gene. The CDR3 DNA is TGTGCCAGCAGCTTCCGGGAGGATGGCTACACCTTC. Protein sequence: CASSFREDGYTF.

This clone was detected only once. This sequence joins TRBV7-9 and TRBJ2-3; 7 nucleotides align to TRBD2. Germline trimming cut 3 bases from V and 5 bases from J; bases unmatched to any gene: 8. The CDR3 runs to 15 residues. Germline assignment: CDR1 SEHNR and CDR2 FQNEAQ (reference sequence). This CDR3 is CASSFAGEGIDTQYF. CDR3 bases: TGTGCCAGCAGCTTCGCGGGAGAGGGGATAGATACGCAGTATTTT.

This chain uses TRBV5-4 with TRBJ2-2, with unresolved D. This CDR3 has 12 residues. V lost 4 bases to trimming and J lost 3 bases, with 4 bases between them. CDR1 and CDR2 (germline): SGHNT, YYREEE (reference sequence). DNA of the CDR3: TGTGCCAGCAGCCGGGACACCGGGGAGCTGTTTTTT. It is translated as CASSRDTGELFF.

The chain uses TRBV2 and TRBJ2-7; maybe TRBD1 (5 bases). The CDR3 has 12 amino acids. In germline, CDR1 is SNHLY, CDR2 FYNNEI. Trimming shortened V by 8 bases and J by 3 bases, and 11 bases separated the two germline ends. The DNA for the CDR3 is TGTGCCAGCGGCCAGGGTTACTACGAGCAGTACTTC. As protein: CASGQGYYEQYF.

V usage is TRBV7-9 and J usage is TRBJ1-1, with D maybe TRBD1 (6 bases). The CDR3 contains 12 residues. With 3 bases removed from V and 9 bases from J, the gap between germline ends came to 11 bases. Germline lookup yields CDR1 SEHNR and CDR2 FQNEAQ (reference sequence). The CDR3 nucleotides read TGTGCCAGCAGCTTCGGGGACAAGAAAGCTTTCTTT. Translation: CASSFGDKKAFF. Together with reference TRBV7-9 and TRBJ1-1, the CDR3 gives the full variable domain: DTGVSQNPRHKITKRGQNVTFRCDPISEHNRLYWYRQTLGQGPEFLTYFQNEAQLEKSRLLSDRFSAERPKGSFSTLEIQRTEQGDSAMYLCASSFGDKKAFFGQGTRLTVV.

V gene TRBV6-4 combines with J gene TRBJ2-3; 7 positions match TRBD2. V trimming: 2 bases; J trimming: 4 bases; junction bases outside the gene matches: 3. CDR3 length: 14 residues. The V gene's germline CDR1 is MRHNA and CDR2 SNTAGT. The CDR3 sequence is CASSDAGVSDTQYF. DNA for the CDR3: TGTGCCAGCAGTGACGCGGGAGTGTCAGATACGCAGTATTTT.

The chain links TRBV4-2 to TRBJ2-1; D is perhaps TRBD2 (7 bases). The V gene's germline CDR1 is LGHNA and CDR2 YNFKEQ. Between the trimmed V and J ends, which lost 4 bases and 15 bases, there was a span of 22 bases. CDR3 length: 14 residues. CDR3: CASSPGEGVVPGFF. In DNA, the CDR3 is TGTGCCAGCAGCCCGGGGGAGGGGGTTGTTCCTGGGTTCTTC.

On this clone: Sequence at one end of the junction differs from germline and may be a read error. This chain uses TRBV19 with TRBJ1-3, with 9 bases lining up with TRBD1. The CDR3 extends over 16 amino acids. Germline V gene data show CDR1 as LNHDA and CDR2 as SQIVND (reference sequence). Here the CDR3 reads CASSMPPGQGGHTIYF. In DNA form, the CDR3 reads TGTGCCAGTAGTATGCCCCCGGGACAGGGTGGACACACCATATATTTT.

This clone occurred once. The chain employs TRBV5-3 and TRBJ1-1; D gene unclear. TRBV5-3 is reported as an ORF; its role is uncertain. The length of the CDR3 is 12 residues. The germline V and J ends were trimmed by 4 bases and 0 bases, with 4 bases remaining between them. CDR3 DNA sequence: TGTGCCAGAAGCGACATGAACACTGAAGCTTTCTTT. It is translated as CARSDMNTEAFF.

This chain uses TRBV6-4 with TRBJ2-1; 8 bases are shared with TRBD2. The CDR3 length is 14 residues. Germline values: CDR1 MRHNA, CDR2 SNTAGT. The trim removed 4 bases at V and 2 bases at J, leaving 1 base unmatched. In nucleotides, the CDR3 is TGTGCCAGCAGTGTAGCGGGAACCTACAATGAGCAGTTCTTC. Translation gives CASSVAGTYNEQFF.

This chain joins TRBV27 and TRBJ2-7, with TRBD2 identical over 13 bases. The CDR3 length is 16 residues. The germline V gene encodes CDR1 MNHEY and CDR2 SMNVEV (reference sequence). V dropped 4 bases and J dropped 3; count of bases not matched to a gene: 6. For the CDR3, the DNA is TGTGCCAGCAGTTCCTATAGGACTAGCGGGGGCTACGAGCAGTACTTC. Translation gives CASSSYRTSGGYEQYF.

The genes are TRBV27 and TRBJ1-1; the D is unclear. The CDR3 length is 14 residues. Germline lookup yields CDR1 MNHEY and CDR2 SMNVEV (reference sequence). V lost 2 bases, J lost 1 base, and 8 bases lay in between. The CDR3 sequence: CASSLVRGNTEAFF. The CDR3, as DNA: TGTGCCAGCAGTTTAGTCCGGGGGAACACTGAAGCTTTCTTT.

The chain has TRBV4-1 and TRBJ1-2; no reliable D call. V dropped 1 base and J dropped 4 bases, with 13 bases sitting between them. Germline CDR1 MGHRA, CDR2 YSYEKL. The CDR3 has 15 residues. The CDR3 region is CASSQGQIPSYGYTF. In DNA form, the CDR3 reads TGCGCCAGCAGCCAAGGGCAGATCCCTAGCTATGGCTACACCTTC.

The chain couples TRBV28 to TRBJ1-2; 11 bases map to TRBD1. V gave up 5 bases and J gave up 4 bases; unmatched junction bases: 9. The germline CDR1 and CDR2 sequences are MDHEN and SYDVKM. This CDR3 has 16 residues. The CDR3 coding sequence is TGTGCCAGCAGTACGGACAGGGGGCGAAGAGCCTATGGCTACACCTTC. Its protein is CASSTDRGRRAYGYTF.

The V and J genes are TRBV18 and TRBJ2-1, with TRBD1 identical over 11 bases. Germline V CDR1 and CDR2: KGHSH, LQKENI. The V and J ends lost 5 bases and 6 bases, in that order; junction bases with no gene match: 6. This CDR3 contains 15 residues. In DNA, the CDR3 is TGTGCCAGCTCATCCCGGGACAGGGGGGGCAATGAGCAGTTCTTC. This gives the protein CASSSRDRGGNEQFF.

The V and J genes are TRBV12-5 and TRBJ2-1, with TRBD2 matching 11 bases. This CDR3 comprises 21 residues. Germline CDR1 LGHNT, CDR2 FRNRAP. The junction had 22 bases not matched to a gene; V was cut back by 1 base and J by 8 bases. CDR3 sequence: CASGLGRLVLIAGGPSDEQFF. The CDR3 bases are TGTGCTAGTGGTTTGGGCCGATTGGTTCTTATAGCGGGAGGGCCCTCGGATGAGCAGTTCTTC.

The CDR3 here is CASSRHPNQPQHF. The DNA of the CDR3 is TGTGCCAGCAGTCGACATCCGAATCAGCCCCAGCATTTT. The chain couples TRBV21-1 to TRBJ1-5; the DNA was not compared with TRBD1, the D call given in the table. TRBV21-1 is described as a pseudogene. The CDR3 is 13 amino acids.